This T cell receptor beta chain is drawn from a study of T cells in Graves' hyperthyroidism and ophthalmopathy. The study's findings and limits: A model of 13 V-J pairs discriminated ophthalmopathy from stable hyperthyroidism.

This clonotype was observed at least ten times. Its antigen is as yet unknown. CDR3 size: 13 residues. Germline V gene data show CDR1 as MNHEY and CDR2 as SVGEGT. The ends were cut back, 6 bases at V and 2 bases at J, with 11 bases in the middle. Amplified TCR beta CDR3 regions came from RNA transcripts. The TCR CDR3 was amplified in a first-round RT-PCR using the HTBI primer set. One entry per CDR3 protein, called by TCRdb with MiXCR from the multiplex PCR reads. The sample yields hundreds of thousands of distinct CDR3 sequences, roughly 15% seen once. The chain employs TRBV6-2 or TRBV6-3 and TRBJ2-7, with D perhaps being TRBD1 or TRBD2 (5 bases each). This TCR was sampled from a woman aged 40 to 50 with Graves' ophthalmopathy. Source material: blood. The DNA of the CDR3 is TGTGCCAGCAGCACAACGGGACCCTACGAGCAGTACTTC. Its protein product is CASSTTGPYEQYF.